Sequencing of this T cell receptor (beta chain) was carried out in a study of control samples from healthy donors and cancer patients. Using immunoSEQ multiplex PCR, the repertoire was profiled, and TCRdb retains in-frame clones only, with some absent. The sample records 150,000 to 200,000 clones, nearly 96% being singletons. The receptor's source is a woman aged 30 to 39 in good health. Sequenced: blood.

Here the CDR3 DNA reads TGTGCCAGCAGTTTAGTTAGCGCCGAGCAGTACTTC. Translated: CASSLVSAEQYF. This chain uses TRBV12-3 or TRBV12-4 with TRBJ2-7, with a tentative D call TRBD2 (5 bases). The CDR3 runs 12 residues. V was trimmed by 1 base and J by 6 bases, leaving 7 bases between them.